This T cell receptor beta chain was retrieved from a study of blood T cell repertoires in COVID-19. Methods used by the authors: From reference gene primer amplification, estimates of nucleated cell counts were derived. Assay: immunoSEQ multiplex PCR; the TCRdb copy retains only in-frame clones and omits some. Clone size and the V and J calls come from that table; the DNA yielded D and trimming. The data hold 310,000 or so clones, with 70% to 90% observed a single time. CDR1 SSHAT and CDR2 FNYEAQ come from the germline V gene (reference sequence). This CDR3 contains 16 residues. This clone is a singleton in its sample. Compared with germline, one end of the junction differs, possibly owing to a read error. Participant reports of clinical history set cohort assignment.

This TCR derives from a woman in her 30s who had recovered from COVID-19. The chain uses TRBV7-7 and TRBJ1-1; TRBD1 agrees at 7 bases. Sequenced input: PBMCs or T cells enriched from blood (not recorded which). This CDR3 reads CASSLGPGQVDTEAFF. The CDR3 coding sequence is TGTGCTAGCAGCTTAGGCCCTGGACAGGTCGACACTGAAGCTTTCTTT.